This T cell receptor beta chain was captured in a study of T cells after yellow fever vaccination. Across the whole study: Researchers used SMART-Seq v4 Ultra Low Input to prepare fractions that had low cell numbers.

This clonotype was seen at least ten times. What it recognizes is unknown. The V gene lost 3 bases and the J gene lost 6 bases, with 12 bases spanning the gap. Germline values: CDR1 SEHNR, CDR2 FQNEAQ (reference sequence). The CDR3 spans 15 residues. TCRdb reprocessed the 5' RACE reads with MiXCR, giving one entry per CDR3 protein. The sample contains 150,000 to 200,000 distinct CDR3 sequences, approximately 6.2% of which appear only once. Study-wide results and limits: Clones from primary vaccination mostly reappeared after the booster (approximately 95% CD4, approximately 88% CD8). Abundant bulk-population clonotypes could contaminate the FACS-sorted repertoires.

The genes are TRBV7-9 and TRBJ1-6; D unclear. Here the sequenced sample was CD4+ T cells sorted from PBMCs, taken on the day of the first yellow fever vaccination. This sequence originates from a man in his late teens or twenties who received the YFV17D yellow fever vaccine. CDR3 loop: CASSFSPSGNSPLHF. DNA for the CDR3: TGTGCCAGCAGCTTTTCCCCGTCTGGTAATTCACCCCTCCACTTT.